This T cell receptor beta chain was sequenced for a study of technical replicates of blood from a handful of donors. Repertoires were generated with immunoSEQ multiplex PCR, while TCRdb's copy carries only in-frame clones and drops some. The sample has about 58,000 clones; roughly 94% are singletons. Germline loops: CDR1 SGHAT, CDR2 FQNNGV. With V trimmed by 8 bases and J by 0 bases, 9 bases remained unmatched. This CDR3 region has 15 residues. The specimen was PBMCs. V usage is TRBV11-2 and J usage is TRBJ2-7, with TRBD1 identical over 8 bases. The receptor's source is a human donor in good health. Some clones in this sample may be carry-over from other donors' samples. The CDR3 loop is CASGHYRGDSYEQYF. The DNA for the CDR3 is TGTGCCAGCGGCCACTACAGGGGGGACTCCTACGAGCAGTACTTC.